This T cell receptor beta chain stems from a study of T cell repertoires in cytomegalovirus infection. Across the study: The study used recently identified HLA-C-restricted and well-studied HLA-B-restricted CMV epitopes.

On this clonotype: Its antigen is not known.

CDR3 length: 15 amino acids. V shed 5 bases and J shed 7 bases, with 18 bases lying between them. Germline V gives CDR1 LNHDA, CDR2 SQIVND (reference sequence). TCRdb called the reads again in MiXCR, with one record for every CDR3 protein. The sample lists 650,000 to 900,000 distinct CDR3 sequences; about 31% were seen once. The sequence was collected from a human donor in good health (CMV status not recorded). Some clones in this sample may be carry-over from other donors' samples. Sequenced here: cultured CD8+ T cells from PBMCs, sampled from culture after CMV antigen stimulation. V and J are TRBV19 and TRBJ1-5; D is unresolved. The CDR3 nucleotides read TGTGCCAGTAGTGGGAGCCTCGGAGGAATACAGCCCCAGCATTTT. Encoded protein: CASSGSLGGIQPQHF.